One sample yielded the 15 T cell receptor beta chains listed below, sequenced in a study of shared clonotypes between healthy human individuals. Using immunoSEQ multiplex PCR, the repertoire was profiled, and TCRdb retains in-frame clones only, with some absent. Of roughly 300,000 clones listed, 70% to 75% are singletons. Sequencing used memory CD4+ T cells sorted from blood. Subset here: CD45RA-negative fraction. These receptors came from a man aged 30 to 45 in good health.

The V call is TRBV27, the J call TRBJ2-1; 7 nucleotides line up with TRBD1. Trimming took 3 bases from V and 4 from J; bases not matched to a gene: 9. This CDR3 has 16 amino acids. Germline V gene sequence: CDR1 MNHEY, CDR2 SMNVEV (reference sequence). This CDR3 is CASSLKWQGVYNEQFF. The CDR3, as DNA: TGTGCCAGCAGTTTGAAGTGGCAGGGGGTGTACAATGAGCAGTTCTTC.

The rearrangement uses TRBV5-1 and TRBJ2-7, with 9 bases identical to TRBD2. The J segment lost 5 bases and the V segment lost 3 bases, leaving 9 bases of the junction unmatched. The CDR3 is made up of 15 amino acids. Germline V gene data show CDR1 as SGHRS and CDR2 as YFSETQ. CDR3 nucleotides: TGCGCCAGCAGCTACCTTAGCGGGAGTGGCAACGAGCAGTACTTC. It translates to CASSYLSGSGNEQYF.

CDR3 loop: CASSALADANTGELFF. DNA of the CDR3: TGTGCCAGCAGCGCTCTAGCGGACGCGAACACCGGGGAGCTGTTTTTT. The chain has TRBV11-3 and TRBJ2-2, with TRBD2 matching 7 bases. V lost 5 bases to trimming and J lost 0 bases; unmatched junction nucleotides: 6. Germline V lookup: CDR1 SGHNT, CDR2 YENEEA. This CDR3 contains 16 residues.

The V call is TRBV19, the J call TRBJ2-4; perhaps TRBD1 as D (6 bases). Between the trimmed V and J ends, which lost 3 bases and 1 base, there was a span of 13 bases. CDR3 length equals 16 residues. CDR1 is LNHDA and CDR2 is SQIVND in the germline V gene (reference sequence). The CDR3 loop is CASSIPGQGAKNIQYF. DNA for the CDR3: TGTGCCAGTAGTATCCCAGGCCAGGGGGCCAAAAACATTCAGTACTTC.

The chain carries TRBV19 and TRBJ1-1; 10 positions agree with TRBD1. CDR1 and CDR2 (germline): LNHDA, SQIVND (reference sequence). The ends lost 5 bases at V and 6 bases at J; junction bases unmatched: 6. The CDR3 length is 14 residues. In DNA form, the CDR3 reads TGTGCCAGTAGTTTGCGACAGGGGGCCGCTGAAGCTTTCTTT. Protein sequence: CASSLRQGAAEAFF.

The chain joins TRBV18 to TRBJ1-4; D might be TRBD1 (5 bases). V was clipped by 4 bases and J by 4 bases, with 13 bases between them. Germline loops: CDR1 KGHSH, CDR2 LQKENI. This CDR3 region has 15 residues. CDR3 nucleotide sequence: TGTGCCAGCTCACGCGGGACGGGACTTAATGAAAAACTGTTTTTT. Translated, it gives CASSRGTGLNEKLFF.

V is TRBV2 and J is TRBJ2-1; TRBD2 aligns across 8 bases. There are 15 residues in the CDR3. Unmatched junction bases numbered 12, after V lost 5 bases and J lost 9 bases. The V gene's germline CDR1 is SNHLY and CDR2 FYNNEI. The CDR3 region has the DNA TGTGCCAGCAGTTACTCCGGGACTAGGGTCGGTGAGCAGTTCTTC. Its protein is CASSYSGTRVGEQFF.

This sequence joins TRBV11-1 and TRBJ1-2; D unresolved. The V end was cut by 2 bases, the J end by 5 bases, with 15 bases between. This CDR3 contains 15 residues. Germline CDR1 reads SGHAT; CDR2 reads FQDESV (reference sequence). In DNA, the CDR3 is TGTGCCAGCAGCTTACGTCGGACCGGGTTTTATGGCTACACCTTC. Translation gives CASSLRRTGFYGYTF.

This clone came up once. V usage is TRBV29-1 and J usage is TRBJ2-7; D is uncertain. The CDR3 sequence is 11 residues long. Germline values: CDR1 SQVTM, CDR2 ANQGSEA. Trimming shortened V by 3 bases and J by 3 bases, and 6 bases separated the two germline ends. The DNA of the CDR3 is TGCAGCGTTGAGGCCCGCTACGAGCAGTACTTC. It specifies CSVEARYEQYF.

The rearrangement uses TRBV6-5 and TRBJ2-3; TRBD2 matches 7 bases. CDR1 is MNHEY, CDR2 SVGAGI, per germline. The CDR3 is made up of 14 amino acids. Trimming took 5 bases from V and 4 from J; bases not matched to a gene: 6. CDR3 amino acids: CASSNPLAADTQYF. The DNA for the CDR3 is TGTGCCAGCAGTAACCCGCTAGCGGCAGATACGCAGTATTTT.

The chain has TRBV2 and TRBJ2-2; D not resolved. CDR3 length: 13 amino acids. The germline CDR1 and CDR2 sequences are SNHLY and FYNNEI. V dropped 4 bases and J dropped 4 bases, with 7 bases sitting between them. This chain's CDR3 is CASSVMPTGELFF. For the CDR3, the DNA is TGTGCCAGCAGTGTCATGCCCACCGGGGAGCTGTTTTTT.

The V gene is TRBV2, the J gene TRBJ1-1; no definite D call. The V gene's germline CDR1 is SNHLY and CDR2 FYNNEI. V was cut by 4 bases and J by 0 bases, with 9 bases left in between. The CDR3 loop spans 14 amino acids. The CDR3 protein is CASSALGMNTEAFF. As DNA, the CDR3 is TGTGCCAGCAGTGCATTGGGGATGAACACTGAAGCTTTCTTT.

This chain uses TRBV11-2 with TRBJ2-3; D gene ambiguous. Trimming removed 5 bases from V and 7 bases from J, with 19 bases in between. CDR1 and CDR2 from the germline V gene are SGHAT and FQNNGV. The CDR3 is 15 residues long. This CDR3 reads CASSQALGFSNTQYF. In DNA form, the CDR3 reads TGTGCCAGCAGCCAGGCGTTGGGTTTCTCGAATACGCAGTATTTT.

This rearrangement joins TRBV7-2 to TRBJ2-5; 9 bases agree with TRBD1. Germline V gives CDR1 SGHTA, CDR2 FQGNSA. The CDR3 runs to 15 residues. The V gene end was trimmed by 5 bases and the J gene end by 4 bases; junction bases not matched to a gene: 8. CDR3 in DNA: TGTGCCAGCAGCCCGATGGGACAGGGTGGAGAGACCCAGTACTTC. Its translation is CASSPMGQGGETQYF.

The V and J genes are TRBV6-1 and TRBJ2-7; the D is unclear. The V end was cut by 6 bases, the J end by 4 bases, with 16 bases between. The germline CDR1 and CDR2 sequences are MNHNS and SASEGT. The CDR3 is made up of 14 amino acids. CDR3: CASSLHYDGYEQYF. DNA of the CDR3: TGTGCCAGCAGCTTACATTACGACGGTTACGAGCAGTACTTC.